This T cell receptor beta chain was obtained from a study of cytomegalovirus exposure and HLA in healthy donors. In regard to this clone: Its specificity is unknown.

The CDR3 consists of 15 residues. Germline lookup yields CDR1 KGHSH and CDR2 LQKENI. V was clipped by 2 bases and J by 9 bases; unmatched bases: 11. General study findings and limits: Earlier analysis yielded a pattern in which most TCR beta V segments were productive about 87% or about 30% of the time. Donors belonging to an Asian-associated ancestry cluster reportedly showed fewer N-insertions in productive TCRs than the approximately 670-donor mean, according to what a later analysis found. As a later analysis revealed, the rate of TCR association differed by HLA locus, with DRB1 most and HLA-C fewest. Exclusion applied to some V segments, including TRBV6-2 and TRBV6-3, as they were indistinguishable.

60 Vbeta and 13 Jbeta primers were used in PCR. Produced via immunoSEQ multiplex PCR; TCRdb's table is partial and in-frame only. Among about 120,000 clones listed, approximately 72% were seen once. This sequence joins TRBV18 and TRBJ2-5; 8 nucleotides match TRBD2. The material sequenced was PBMCs. This TCR derives from a man between 60 and 75 years old in good health and CMV-seropositive. The CDR3, as DNA: TGTGCCAGCTCACCAACTCAGACTAGCGCCGAGTCCCAGTACTTC. Its translation is CASSPTQTSAESQYF.